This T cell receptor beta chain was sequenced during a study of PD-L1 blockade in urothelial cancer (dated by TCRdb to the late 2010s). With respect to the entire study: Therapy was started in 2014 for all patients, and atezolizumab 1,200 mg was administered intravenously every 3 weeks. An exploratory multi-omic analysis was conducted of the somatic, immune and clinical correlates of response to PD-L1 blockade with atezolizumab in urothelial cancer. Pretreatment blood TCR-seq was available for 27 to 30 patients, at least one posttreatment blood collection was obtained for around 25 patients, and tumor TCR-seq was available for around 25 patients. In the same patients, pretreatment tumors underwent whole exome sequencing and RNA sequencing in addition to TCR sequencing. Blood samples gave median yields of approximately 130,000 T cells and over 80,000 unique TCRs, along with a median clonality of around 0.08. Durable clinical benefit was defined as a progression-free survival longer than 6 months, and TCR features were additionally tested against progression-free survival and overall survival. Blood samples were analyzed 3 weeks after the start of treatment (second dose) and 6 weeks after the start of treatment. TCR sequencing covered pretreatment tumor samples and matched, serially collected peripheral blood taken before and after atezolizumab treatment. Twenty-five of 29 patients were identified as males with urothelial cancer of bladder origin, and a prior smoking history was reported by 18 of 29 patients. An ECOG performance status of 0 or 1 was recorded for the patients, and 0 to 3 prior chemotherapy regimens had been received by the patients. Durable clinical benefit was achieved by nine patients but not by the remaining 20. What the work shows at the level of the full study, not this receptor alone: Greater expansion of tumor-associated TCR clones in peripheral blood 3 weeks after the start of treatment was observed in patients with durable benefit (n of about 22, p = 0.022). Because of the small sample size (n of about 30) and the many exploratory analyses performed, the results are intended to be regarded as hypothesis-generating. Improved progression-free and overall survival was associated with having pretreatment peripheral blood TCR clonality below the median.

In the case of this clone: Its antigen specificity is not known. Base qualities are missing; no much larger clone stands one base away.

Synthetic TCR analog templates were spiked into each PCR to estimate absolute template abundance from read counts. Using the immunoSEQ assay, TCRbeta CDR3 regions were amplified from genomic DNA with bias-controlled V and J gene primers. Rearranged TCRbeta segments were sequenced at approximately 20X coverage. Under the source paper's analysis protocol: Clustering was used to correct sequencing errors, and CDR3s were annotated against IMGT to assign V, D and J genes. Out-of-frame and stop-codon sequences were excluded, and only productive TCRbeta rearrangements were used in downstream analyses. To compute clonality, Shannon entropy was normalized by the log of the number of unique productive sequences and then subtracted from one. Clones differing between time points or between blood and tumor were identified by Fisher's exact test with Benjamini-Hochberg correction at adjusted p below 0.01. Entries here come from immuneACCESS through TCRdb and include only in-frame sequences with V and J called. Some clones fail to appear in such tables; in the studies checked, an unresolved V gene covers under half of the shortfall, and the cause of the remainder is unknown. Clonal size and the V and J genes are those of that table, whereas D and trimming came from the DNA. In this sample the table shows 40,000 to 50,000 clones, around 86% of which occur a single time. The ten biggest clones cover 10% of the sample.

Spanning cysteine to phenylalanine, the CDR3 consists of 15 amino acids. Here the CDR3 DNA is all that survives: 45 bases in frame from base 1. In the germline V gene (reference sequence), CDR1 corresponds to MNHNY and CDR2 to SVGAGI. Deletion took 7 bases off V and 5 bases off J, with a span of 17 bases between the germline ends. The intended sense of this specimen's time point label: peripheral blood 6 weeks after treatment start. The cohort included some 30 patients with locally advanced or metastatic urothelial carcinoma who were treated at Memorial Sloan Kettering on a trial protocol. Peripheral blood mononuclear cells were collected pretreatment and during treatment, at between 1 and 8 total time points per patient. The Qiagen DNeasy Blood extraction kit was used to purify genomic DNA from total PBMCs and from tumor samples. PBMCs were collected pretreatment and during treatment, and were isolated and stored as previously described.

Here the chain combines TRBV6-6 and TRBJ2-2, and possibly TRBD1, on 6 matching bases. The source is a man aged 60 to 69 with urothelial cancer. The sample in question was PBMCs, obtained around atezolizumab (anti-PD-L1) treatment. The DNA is TGTGCCAGCACGGTGCAGGGGCCGAGTACCGGGGAGCTGTTTTTT. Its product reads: CASTVQGPSTGELFF.